This T cell receptor beta chain came from a study of identical twins. Overall study results and limits: The study found weaker excess twin sharing in beta out-of-frame sequences. A partial confounding effect on zero-insertion analyses could come from invariant MAIT and iNKT cells. Out-of-frame alpha sequences common to twins exhibited a surplus of low generation probability.

One entry per CDR3 protein, called by TCRdb with MiXCR from the 5' RACE reads. The sample comprises 250,000 to 350,000 distinct CDR3 sequences, roughly 10% of which are singletons, and roughly 7% rests with the top ten. Germline values: CDR1 ENHRY, CDR2 SYGVKD. The CDR3 is made up of 14 amino acids. Trimming removed 7 bases at V and 4 bases at J, with 16 bases between. This clonotype was seen many times. The antigen is not known. These records were also assigned to another study, of yellow fever vaccine responses in identical twins. In that study: Twins reportedly mounted vaccine T cell responses that seemed partly convergent, partly personalized.

Material: CD8+ T cells sorted from blood. The rearrangement links TRBV10-3 to TRBJ1-1, with D perhaps matching TRBD1 (6 bases). The TCR originated in a woman aged 18-35 years in good health. As DNA, the CDR3 is TGTGCCATCACCACCCTGGCAGGGGTCACTGAAGCTTTCTTT. Amino acid sequence: CAITTLAGVTEAFF.